The clone carrying this T cell receptor beta chain was counted between two and nine times. The germline CDR1 and CDR2 sequences are ENHRY and SYGVKD. V lost 6 bases to trimming and J lost 1 base; unmatched junction nucleotides: 3. The CDR3 runs to 15 residues. A J-beta primer mix and a sample-barcoded 5' primer were used in a second PCR of roughly 6 to 12 cycles. No fewer than 3 million CDR3-containing paired-end reads came from each sample. TCRdb independently ran MiXCR on the 5' RACE reads; one entry per CDR3 protein. The sample has 1.4 million or so distinct CDR3 sequences, approximately 42% seen once. The data derive from a study of blood T cells in healthy people across ages.

The V call is TRBV10-3, the J call TRBJ2-2, with 9 bases fitting TRBD2. Sequenced input: blood. The sequence was obtained from a woman aged 18-29 years in good health. In DNA, the CDR3 is TGTGCCATCAGAAGACTAGCGGAGAACACCGGGGAGCTGTTTTTT. Protein: CAIRRLAENTGELFF.